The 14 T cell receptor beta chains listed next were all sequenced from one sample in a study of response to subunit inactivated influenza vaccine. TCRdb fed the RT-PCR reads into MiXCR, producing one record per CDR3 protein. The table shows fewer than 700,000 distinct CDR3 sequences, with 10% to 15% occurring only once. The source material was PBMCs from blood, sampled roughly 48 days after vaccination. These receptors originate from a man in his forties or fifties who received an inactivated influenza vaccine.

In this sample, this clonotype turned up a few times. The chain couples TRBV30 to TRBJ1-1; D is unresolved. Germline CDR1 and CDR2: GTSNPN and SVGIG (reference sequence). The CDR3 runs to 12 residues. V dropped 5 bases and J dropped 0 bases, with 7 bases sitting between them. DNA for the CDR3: TGTGCCTGGGGACTGTTGAACACTGAAGCTTTCTTT. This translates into CAWGLLNTEAFF.

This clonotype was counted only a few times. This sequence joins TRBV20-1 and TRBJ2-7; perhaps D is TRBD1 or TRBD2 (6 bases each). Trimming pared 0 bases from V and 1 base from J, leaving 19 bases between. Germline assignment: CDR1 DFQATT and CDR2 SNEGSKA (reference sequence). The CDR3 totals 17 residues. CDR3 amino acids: CSARERRRAGASYEQYF. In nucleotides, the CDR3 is TGCAGTGCTAGAGAGCGCAGGAGGGCAGGGGCTTCCTACGAGCAGTACTTC.

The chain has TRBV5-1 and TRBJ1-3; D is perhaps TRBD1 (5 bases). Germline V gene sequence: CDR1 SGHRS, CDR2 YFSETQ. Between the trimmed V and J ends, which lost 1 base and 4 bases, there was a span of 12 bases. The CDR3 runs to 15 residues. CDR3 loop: CASSLLPEGGNTIYF. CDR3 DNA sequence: TGCGCCAGCAGCTTGCTCCCGGAGGGGGGAAACACCATATATTTT. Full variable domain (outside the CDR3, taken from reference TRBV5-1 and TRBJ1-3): KAGVTQTPRYLIKTRGQQVTLSCSPISGHRSVSWYQQTPGQGLQFLFEYFSETQRNKGNFPGRFSGRQFSNSRSEMNVSTLELGDSALYLCASSLLPEGGNTIYFGEGSWLTVV.

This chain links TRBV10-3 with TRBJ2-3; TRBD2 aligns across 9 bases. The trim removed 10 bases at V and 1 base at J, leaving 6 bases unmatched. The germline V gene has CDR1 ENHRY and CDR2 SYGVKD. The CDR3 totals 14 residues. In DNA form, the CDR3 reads TGTGCCACCATAGCGGGAGTGGGCACAGATACGCAGTATTTT. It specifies CATIAGVGTDTQYF.

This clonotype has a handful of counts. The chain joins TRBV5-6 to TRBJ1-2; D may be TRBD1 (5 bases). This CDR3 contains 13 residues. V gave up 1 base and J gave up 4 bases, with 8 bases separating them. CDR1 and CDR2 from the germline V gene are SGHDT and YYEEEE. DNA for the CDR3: TGTGCCAGCAGCTTGCTGGGGGTCTATGGCTACACCTTC. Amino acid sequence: CASSLLGVYGYTF.

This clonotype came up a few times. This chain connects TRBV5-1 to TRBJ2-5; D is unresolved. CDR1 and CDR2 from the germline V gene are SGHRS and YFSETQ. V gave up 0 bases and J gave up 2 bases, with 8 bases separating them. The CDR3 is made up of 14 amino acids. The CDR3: CASSLDGRQETQYF. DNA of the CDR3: TGCGCCAGCAGCTTGGACGGCAGACAAGAGACCCAGTACTTC.

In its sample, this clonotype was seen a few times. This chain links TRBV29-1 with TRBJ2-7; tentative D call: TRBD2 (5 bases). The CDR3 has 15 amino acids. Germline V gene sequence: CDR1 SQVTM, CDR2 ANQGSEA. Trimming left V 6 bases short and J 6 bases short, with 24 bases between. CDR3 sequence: CSVAVTTTSASEQYF. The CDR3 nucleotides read TGCAGCGTAGCGGTGACTACCACCTCGGCCTCCGAGCAGTACTTC.

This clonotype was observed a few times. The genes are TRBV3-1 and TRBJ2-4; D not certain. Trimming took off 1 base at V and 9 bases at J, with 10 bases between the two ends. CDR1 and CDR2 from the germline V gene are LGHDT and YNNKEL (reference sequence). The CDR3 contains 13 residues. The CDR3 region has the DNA TGTGCCAGCAGCCAAGGACACCAGGCCATTCAGTACTTC. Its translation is CASSQGHQAIQYF.

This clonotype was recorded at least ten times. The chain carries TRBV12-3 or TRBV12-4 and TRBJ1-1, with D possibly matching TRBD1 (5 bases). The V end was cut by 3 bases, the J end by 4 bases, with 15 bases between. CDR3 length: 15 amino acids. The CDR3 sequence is CASSLAGAGSTEAFF. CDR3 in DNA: TGTGCCAGCAGTTTGGCCGGGGCCGGGAGCACTGAAGCTTTCTTT.

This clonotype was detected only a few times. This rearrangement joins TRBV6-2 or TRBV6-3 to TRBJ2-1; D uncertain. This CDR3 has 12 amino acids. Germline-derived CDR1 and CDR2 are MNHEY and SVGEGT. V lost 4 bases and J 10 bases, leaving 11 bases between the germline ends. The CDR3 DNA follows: TGTGCCAGCAGTTCCAACCGGAGAGAGCAGTTCTTC. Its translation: CASSSNRREQFF.

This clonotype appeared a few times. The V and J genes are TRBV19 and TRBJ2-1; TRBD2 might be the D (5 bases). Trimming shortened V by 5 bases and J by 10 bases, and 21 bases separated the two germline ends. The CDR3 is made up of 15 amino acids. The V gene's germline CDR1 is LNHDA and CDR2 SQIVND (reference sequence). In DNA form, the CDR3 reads TGTGCCAGTAGTCCCTTATCGGACTGGGGAAAAGAGCAGTTCTTC. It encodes CASSPLSDWGKEQFF.

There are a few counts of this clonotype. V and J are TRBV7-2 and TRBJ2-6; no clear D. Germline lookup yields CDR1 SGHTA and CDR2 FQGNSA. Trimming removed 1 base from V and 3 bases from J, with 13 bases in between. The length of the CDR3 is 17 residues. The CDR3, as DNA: TGTGCCAGCAGCTTAGGAGTTATGCCCGGTGGGGCCAACGTCCTGACTTTC. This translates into CASSLGVMPGGANVLTF.

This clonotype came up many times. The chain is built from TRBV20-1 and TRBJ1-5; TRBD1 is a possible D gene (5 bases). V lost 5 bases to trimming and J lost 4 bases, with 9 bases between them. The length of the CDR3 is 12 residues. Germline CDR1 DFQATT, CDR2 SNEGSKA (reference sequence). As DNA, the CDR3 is TGCAGTGCTGGAGGGGCAAATCAGCCCCAGCATTTT. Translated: CSAGGANQPQHF.

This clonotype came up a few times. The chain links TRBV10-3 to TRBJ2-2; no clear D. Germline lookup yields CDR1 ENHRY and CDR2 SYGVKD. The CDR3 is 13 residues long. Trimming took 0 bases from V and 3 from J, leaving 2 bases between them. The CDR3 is CAISESYTGELFF. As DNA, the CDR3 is TGTGCCATCAGTGAGTCGTACACCGGGGAGCTGTTTTTT.